This T cell receptor beta chain was captured in a study of T cell changes during pregnancy in multiple sclerosis. Germline-derived CDR1 and CDR2 are MNHEY and SMNVEV (reference sequence). Trimming took 5 bases from V and 2 from J; bases not matched to a gene: 9. CDR3 length equals 17 residues. The assay was immunoSEQ multiplex PCR, and TCRdb's table has in-frame clones only and misses some. This sample has 40,000 or so clones, with about nine tenths found just once. The chain is built from TRBV27 and TRBJ2-7, with 13 nucleotides matching TRBD2. Sample: CD8+ T cells from peripheral blood mononuclear cells, taken in the second trimester of pregnancy. The origin of this receptor is a female donor with multiple sclerosis, enrolled in a pregnancy study. CDR3 protein: CASSPIGLAGVAYEQYF. The CDR3 region has the DNA TGTGCCAGCAGTCCTATAGGACTAGCGGGAGTTGCCTACGAGCAGTACTTC.